This passage covers 26 T cell receptor beta chains from one sample sequenced in a study of OX40 agonist ivuxolimab in advanced cancers. TCRdb's copy holds only in-frame clones and misses some; the assay was immunoSEQ multiplex PCR. The sample has around 70,000 clones, 80% to 95% seen once. The sample here was CD4+ or CD8+ T cells sorted from blood, taken in a trial of the OX40 agonist ivuxolimab. The receptors come from an adult with an advanced solid tumor such as melanoma, head and neck, liver or kidney cancer.

CDR3: CASSFPAGGAGNEQFF. Written as DNA, the CDR3 is TGTGCCAGCAGCTTTCCCGCGGGGGGCGCTGGGAATGAGCAGTTCTTC. V gene TRBV7-9 combines with J gene TRBJ2-1; 8 nucleotides agree with TRBD2. The CDR3 spans 16 residues. With 3 bases clipped from V and 7 bases from J, the junction kept 11 bases outside the gene matches. CDR1 is SEHNR, CDR2 FQNEAQ, per germline (reference sequence).

The J gene is TRBJ2-1, the V gene TRBV19; D may correspond to TRBD1 or TRBD2 (5 bases each). The CDR3 runs to 15 residues. The germline V and J ends were trimmed by 6 bases and 0 bases, with 12 bases remaining between them. Germline CDR1 and CDR2: LNHDA and SQIVND (reference sequence). In DNA form, the CDR3 reads TGTGCCAGTAGCAGAGGGGCCAGCTCCTACAATGAGCAGTTCTTC. Residues: CASSRGASSYNEQFF.

This sequence joins TRBV18 and TRBJ1-4; D is unresolved. The CDR3 runs to 16 residues. V lost 2 bases and J lost 5, with 15 bases in between. CDR1 and CDR2 (germline): KGHSH, LQKENI. CDR3 coding DNA: TGTGCCAGCTCACCAAAGGCGAAAACAGAGAATGAAAAACTGTTTTTT. This codes for CASSPKAKTENEKLFF.

The chain has TRBV15 and TRBJ1-4, with TRBD1 identical over 7 bases. This CDR3 region has 17 residues. Germline V gene data show CDR1 as LNHNV and CDR2 as YYDKDF (reference sequence). The ends lost 5 bases at V and 0 bases at J; junction bases unmatched: 9. This chain's CDR3 is CATSGLPTGATNEKLFF. The CDR3 DNA is TGTGCCACCAGCGGATTACCCACAGGGGCAACTAATGAAAAACTGTTTTTT.

Worth noting for this clone: At one of its ends the junction is not consistent with the germline gene, which may arise from a read error. The chain employs TRBV25-1 and TRBJ2-5, with a possible D match to TRBD1 (5 bases). CDR1 and CDR2 from the germline V gene are MGHDK and SYGVNS. The CDR3 is 14 residues long. DNA for the CDR3: TGTGCCAGCAGTGAAAGGGGCTACCAGGAGACCCAGTACTTC. Its translation is CASSERGYQETQYF.

V and J are TRBV19 and TRBJ1-5; tentative D call: TRBD1 (6 bases). This CDR3 has 15 amino acids. In germline, CDR1 is LNHDA, CDR2 SQIVND (reference sequence). V lost 5 bases to trimming and J lost 5 bases, with 16 bases between them. Here the CDR3 reads CASSLTSGGHQPQHF. The CDR3 DNA reads TGTGCCAGTAGTCTGACGTCCGGGGGCCATCAGCCCCAGCATTTT.

V gene TRBV27 combines with J gene TRBJ2-3; 9 bases agree with TRBD2. Germline V gives CDR1 MNHEY, CDR2 SMNVEV (reference sequence). The CDR3 is made up of 19 amino acids. Trimming cost V 0 bases and J 1 base; bases outside gene matches: 11. The CDR3: CASSLSMHSLAGGTDTQYF. For the CDR3, the DNA is TGTGCCAGCAGTTTATCGATGCATTCTTTAGCGGGGGGCACAGATACGCAGTATTTT.

The chain links TRBV9 to TRBJ1-4, with a possible D match to TRBD1 (5 bases). Trimming left V 0 bases short and J 3 bases short, with 12 bases between. The CDR3 covers 16 residues. Looked up from germline, CDR1 is SGDLS and CDR2 is YYNGEE. The CDR3 region has the DNA TGTGCCAGCAGCGTAGCGAGCGGGGGGGCTAATGAAAAACTGTTTTTT. Translated: CASSVASGGANEKLFF.

The V call is TRBV7-9, the J call TRBJ1-1, with D hard to call. The CDR3 length is 12 residues. Germline V CDR1 and CDR2: SEHNR, FQNEAQ (reference sequence). The ends were cut back, 7 bases at V and 0 bases at J, with 6 bases in the middle. This CDR3 is CASTGMNTEAFF. Written as DNA, the CDR3 is TGTGCCAGCACTGGGATGAACACTGAAGCTTTCTTT. Supplemented by reference TRBV7-9 and TRBJ1-1, the full variable domain reads DTGVSQNPRHKITKRGQNVTFRCDPISEHNRLYWYRQTLGQGPEFLTYFQNEAQLEKSRLLSDRFSAERPKGSFSTLEIQRTEQGDSAMYLCASTGMNTEAFFGQGTRLTVV.

This clone came up once. The chain couples TRBV10-3 to TRBJ1-1; the D gene is possibly TRBD1 (5 bases). Germline V gives CDR1 ENHRY, CDR2 SYGVKD. V lost 4 bases, J lost 6 bases, and 6 bases lay in between. The CDR3 runs 11 residues. Here the CDR3 DNA reads TGTGCCATCAGTGCAGGGCCTGAAGCTTTCTTT. Amino acids: CAISAGPEAFF.

This clone occurred a few times. V is TRBV5-4 and J is TRBJ1-1; D not resolved. Trimming left V 6 bases short and J 1 base short, with 10 bases between. CDR1 is SGHNT and CDR2 is YYREEE in the germline V gene (reference sequence). The CDR3 contains 13 residues. The DNA of the CDR3 is TGTGCCAGCACCTCACGGGAGAACACTGAAGCTTTCTTT. This codes for CASTSRENTEAFF.

The V call is TRBV5-8, the J call TRBJ1-5; a possible D gene is TRBD1 (6 bases). V gave up 3 bases and J gave up 6 bases, with 16 bases separating them. This CDR3 region has 15 residues. CDR1 and CDR2 (germline): SGHTS, YDEGEE. The CDR3 nucleotides are TGTGCCAGCAGCTCGGTTCAGGGGATAAGTCAGCCCCAGCATTTT. Protein: CASSSVQGISQPQHF. The whole variable domain, remainder taken from reference TRBV5-8 and TRBJ1-5, is EAGVTQSPTHLIKTRGQQATLRCSPISGHTSVYWYQQALGLGLQFLLWYDEGEERNRGNFPPRFSGRQFPNYSSELNVNALELEDSALYLCASSSVQGISQPQHFGDGTRLSIL.

This clone was recorded only once. The rearrangement uses TRBV27 and TRBJ2-1; TRBD2 agrees at 9 bases. Germline lookup yields CDR1 MNHEY and CDR2 SMNVEV (reference sequence). The CDR3 runs to 14 residues. The trim removed 5 bases at V and 5 bases at J, leaving 4 bases unmatched. CDR3 loop: CASSIGLANNEQFF. CDR3 coding DNA: TGTGCCAGCAGTATCGGACTAGCGAACAATGAGCAGTTCTTC.

The chain recombines TRBV7-8 with TRBJ1-4; tentative D call: TRBD1 (6 bases). The CDR3 has 13 residues. CDR1 is SGHVS and CDR2 is FQNEAQ in the germline V gene. V lost 4 bases to trimming and J lost 8 bases, with 11 bases between them. CDR3 in DNA: TGTGCCAGCAGCTCACAGGGCGGAGAAAAACTGTTTTTT. Its protein is CASSSQGGEKLFF.

V gene TRBV13 combines with J gene TRBJ1-3; D unresolved. The V end was cut by 0 bases, the J end by 4 bases, with 10 bases between. CDR1 is PRHDT and CDR2 is FYEKMQ in the germline V gene (reference sequence). The CDR3 sequence is 15 residues long. CDR3 residues: CASSLGVAGGNTIYF. CDR3 sequence (DNA): TGTGCCAGCAGCTTAGGCGTGGCGGGAGGAAACACCATATATTTT.

This clone has just one count. The CDR3 loop reads CATSRDRVGSYEQYF. In nucleotides, the CDR3 is TGTGCCACCAGCAGAGATCGGGTGGGGTCCTACGAGCAGTACTTC. The genes are TRBV15 and TRBJ2-7; D remains unclear. CDR1 is LNHNV and CDR2 is YYDKDF in the germline V gene (reference sequence). Deletions cut 0 bases from V and 1 base from J, with 10 bases between. The CDR3 sequence is 15 residues long. Drawing the rest from reference TRBV15 and TRBJ2-7, the complete variable domain is DAMVIQNPRYQVTQFGKPVTLSCSQTLNHNVMYWYQQKSSQAPKLLFHYYDKDFNNEADTPDNFQSRRPNTSFCFLDIRSPGLGDTAMYLCATSRDRVGSYEQYFGPGTRLTVT.

This clone was recorded only once. The V call is TRBV29-1, the J call TRBJ2-3; a possible D gene is TRBD2 (6 bases). Trimming shortened V by 4 bases and J by 5 bases, and 16 bases separated the two germline ends. Germline V gene data show CDR1 as SQVTM and CDR2 as ANQGSEA. CDR3 length equals 14 residues. CDR3 amino acids: CSVARTGAVDTQYF. For the CDR3, the DNA is TGCAGCGTTGCCCGGACGGGAGCCGTAGATACGCAGTATTTT.

The gene calls are TRBV11-2 and TRBJ2-2; TRBD1 aligns across 11 bases. Germline lookup yields CDR1 SGHAT and CDR2 FQNNGV. This CDR3 has 16 residues. The V gene end was trimmed by 5 bases and the J gene end by 6 bases; junction bases not matched to a gene: 8. The DNA for the CDR3 is TGTGCCAGCAGCCCTACCGGGACAGGGGGGGCCGGGGAGCTGTTTTTT. Translating gives CASSPTGTGGAGELFF.

V and J are TRBV5-5 and TRBJ2-7, with D perhaps matching TRBD1 (6 bases). V was trimmed by 7 bases and J by 3 bases, leaving 23 bases between them. The CDR3 length is 16 residues. Germline V CDR1 and CDR2: SGHKS, YYEKEE (reference sequence). The CDR3 loop is CASLVGPGQGFYEQYF. CDR3 nucleotide sequence: TGTGCCAGCTTGGTAGGCCCGGGACAAGGTTTCTACGAGCAGTACTTC. Variable domain in full (rest from reference TRBV5-5 and TRBJ2-7): DAGVTQSPTHLIKTRGQQVTLRCSPISGHKSVSWYQQVLGQGPQFIFQYYEKEERGRGNFPDRFSARQFPNYSSELNVNALLLGDSALYLCASLVGPGQGFYEQYFGPGTRLTVT.

This chain's CDR3 is CASSSYVVREQYF. The CDR3 DNA is TGTGCCAGCAGCTCGTACGTCGTCCGCGAGCAGTACTTC. This chain joins TRBV13 and TRBJ2-7, with D hard to call. This CDR3 is 13 amino acids long. The ends were cut back, 4 bases at V and 6 bases at J, with 13 bases in the middle. Germline CDR1 is PRHDT and CDR2 is FYEKMQ (reference sequence).

In its sample, this clone was seen once. The V and J genes are TRBV19 and TRBJ2-7; D uncertain. Germline CDR1 reads LNHDA; CDR2 reads SQIVND (reference sequence). The CDR3 totals 14 residues. Trimming removed 1 base at V and 1 base at J, with 8 bases between. The CDR3 DNA follows: TGTGCCAGTAGTATAGGCCAGTTATCCTACGAGCAGTACTTC. The encoded protein is CASSIGQLSYEQYF. Supplemented by reference TRBV19 and TRBJ2-7, the full variable domain reads DGGITQSPKYLFRKEGQNVTLSCEQNLNHDAMYWYRQDPGQGLRLIYYSQIVNDFQKGDIAEGYSVSREKKESFPLTVTSAQKNPTAFYLCASSIGQLSYEQYFGPGTRLTVT.

CDR3 residues: CASSLWGEYSTQYF. CDR3 nucleotide sequence: TGTGCCAGCAGCCTATGGGGGGAGTATAGTACGCAGTATTTT. V usage is TRBV5-4 and J usage is TRBJ2-3, with D possibly TRBD2 on 6 matching bases. The CDR3 loop spans 14 amino acids. Germline V gene sequence: CDR1 SGHNT, CDR2 YYREEE (reference sequence). V gave up 4 bases and J gave up 8 bases, with 17 bases separating them.

This chain connects TRBV6-5 to TRBJ2-1; D perhaps matches TRBD2 (6 bases). Germline loops: CDR1 MNHEY, CDR2 SVGAGI. The V end lost 6 bases, the J end lost 5 bases, and 17 bases lay between the germline ends. The CDR3 has 15 residues. CDR3 protein: CASRRRDSPNNEQFF. Here the CDR3 DNA reads TGTGCCAGCAGAAGACGGGACTCCCCTAACAATGAGCAGTTCTTC.

The chain joins TRBV11-2 to TRBJ2-7; 7 nucleotides agree with TRBD1. V lost 5 bases to trimming and J lost 6 bases; unmatched junction nucleotides: 10. Per germline, CDR1 SGHAT and CDR2 FQNNGV. This CDR3 comprises 14 residues. CDR3 region: CASSIDPTGSEQYF. CDR3 in DNA: TGTGCCAGCAGCATTGACCCGACAGGGTCCGAGCAGTACTTC.

This clone was seen more than once but under ten times. The V call is TRBV10-3, the J call TRBJ2-5; D is possibly TRBD1 (5 bases). Germline V lookup: CDR1 ENHRY, CDR2 SYGVKD. The ends were cut back, 0 bases at V and 0 bases at J, with 8 bases in the middle. The CDR3 extends over 15 amino acids. The CDR3 DNA reads as TGTGCCATCAGTGAGTCGACAGAGTACCAAGAGACCCAGTACTTC. Residues: CAISESTEYQETQYF.

The chain joins TRBV11-2 to TRBJ1-6; D gene uncertain. The CDR3 contains 16 residues. V was pared by 6 bases and J by 7 bases, with 19 bases between. Germline CDR1 is SGHAT and CDR2 is FQNNGV. The CDR3 is CASSPEGSHWNSPLHF. CDR3 bases: TGTGCCAGCAGTCCTGAAGGCTCCCACTGGAATTCACCCCTCCACTTT.